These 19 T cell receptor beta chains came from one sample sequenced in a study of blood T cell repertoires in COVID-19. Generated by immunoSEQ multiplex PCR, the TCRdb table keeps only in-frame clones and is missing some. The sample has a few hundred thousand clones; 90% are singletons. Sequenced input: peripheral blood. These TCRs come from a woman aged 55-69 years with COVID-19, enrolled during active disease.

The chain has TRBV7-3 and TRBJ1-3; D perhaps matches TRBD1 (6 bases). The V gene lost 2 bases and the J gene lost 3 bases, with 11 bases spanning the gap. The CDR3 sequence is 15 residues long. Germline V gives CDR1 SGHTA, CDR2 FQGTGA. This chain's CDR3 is CASSLQGTYGNTIYF. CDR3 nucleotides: TGTGCCAGCAGCTTACAGGGGACGTATGGAAACACCATATATTTT.

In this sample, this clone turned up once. The CDR3 sequence: CASSSTGGRETQYF. The CDR3 DNA sequence: TGTGCCAGTAGTTCCACAGGGGGCCGGGAGACCCAGTACTTC. The gene calls are TRBV19 and TRBJ2-5; 9 nucleotides agree with TRBD1. The CDR3 has 14 residues. Per the germline V gene, CDR1 is LNHDA and CDR2 is SQIVND (reference sequence). The junction had 6 bases not matched to a gene; V was cut back by 5 bases and J by 5 bases.

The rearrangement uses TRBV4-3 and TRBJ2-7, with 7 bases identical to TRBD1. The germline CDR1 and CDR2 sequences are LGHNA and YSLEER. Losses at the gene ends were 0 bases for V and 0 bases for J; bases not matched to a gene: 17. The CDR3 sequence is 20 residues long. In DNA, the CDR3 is TGCGCCAGCAGCCAAGATCGATGGCAGGGGGACGCCATGGGCTCCTACGAGCAGTACTTC. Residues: CASSQDRWQGDAMGSYEQYF.

The CDR3 nucleotides are TGTGCCAGCAGCTCCGTCAGGGGGCTAGGAAACATTCAGTACTTC. Translated: CASSSVRGLGNIQYF. This chain uses TRBV11-2 with TRBJ2-4; 8 nucleotides line up with TRBD1. With 4 bases clipped from V and 6 bases from J, the junction kept 8 bases outside the gene matches. The CDR3 is made up of 15 amino acids. The germline gives CDR1 SGHAT, CDR2 FQNNGV. The variable domain in full, with the rest retrieved from reference TRBV11-2 and TRBJ2-4, is EAGVAQSPRYKIIEKRQSVAFWCNPISGHATLYWYQQILGQGPKLLIQFQNNGVVDDSQLPKDRFSAERLKGVDSTLKIQPAKLEDSAVYLCASSSVRGLGNIQYFGAGTRLSVL.

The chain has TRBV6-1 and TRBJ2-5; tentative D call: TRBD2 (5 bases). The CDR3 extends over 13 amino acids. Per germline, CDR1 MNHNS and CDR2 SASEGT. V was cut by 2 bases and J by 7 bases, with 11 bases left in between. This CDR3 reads CASSESRAGTQYF. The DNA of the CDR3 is TGTGCCAGCAGTGAATCGCGGGCGGGGACCCAGTACTTC.

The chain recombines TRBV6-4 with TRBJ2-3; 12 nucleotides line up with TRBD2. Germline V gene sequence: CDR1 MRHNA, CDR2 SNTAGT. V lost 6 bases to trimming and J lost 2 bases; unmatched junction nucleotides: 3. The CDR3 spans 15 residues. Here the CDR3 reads CASRASGGDTDTQYF. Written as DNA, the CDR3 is TGTGCCAGCAGGGCTAGCGGGGGGGACACAGATACGCAGTATTTT.

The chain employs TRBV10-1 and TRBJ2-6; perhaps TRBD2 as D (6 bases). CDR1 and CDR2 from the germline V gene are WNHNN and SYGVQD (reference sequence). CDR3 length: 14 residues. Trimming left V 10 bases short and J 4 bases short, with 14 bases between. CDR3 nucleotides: TGCGCCACGGGTGGGGGGAGCGGGGCCAACGTCCTGACTTTC. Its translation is CATGGGSGANVLTF.

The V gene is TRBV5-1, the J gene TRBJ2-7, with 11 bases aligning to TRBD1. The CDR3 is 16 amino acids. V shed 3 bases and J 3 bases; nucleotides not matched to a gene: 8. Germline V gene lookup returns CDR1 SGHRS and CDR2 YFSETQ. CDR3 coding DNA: TGCGCCAGCAGCTCGACTCCCGGGACAGGGGGCTACGAGCAGTACTTC. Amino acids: CASSSTPGTGGYEQYF.

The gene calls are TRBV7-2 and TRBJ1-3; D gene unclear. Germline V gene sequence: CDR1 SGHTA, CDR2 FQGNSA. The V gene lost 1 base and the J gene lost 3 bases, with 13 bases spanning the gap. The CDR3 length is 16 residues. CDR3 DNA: TGTGCCAGCAGCTTAGAGAGTTTGGGGAGTGGAAACACCATATATTTT. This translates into CASSLESLGSGNTIYF.

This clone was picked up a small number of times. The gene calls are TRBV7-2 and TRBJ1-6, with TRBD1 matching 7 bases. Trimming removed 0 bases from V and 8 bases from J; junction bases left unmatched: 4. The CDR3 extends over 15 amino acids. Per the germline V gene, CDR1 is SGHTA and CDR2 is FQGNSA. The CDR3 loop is CASSLAQGVDSPLHF. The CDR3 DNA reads TGTGCCAGCAGCTTAGCTCAGGGGGTAGATTCACCCCTCCACTTT. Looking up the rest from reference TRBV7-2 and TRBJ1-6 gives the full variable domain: GAGVSQSPSNKVTEKGKDVELRCDPISGHTALYWYRQSLGQGLEFLIYFQGNSAPDKSGLPSDRFSAERTGGSVSTLTIQRTQQEDSAVYLCASSLAQGVDSPLHFGNGTRLTVT.

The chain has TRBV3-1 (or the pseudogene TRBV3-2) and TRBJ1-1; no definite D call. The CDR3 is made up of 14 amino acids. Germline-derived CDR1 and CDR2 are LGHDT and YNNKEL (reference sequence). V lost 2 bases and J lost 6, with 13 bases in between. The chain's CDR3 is CASSQLSREAEAFF. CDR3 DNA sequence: TGTGCCAGCAGCCAACTCTCTCGGGAGGCTGAAGCTTTCTTT.

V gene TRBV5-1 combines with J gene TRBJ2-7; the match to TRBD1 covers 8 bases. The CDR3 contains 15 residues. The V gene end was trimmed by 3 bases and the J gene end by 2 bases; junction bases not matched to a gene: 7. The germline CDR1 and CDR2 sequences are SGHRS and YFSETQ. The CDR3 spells CASSSGPGQAYEQYF. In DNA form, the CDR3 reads TGCGCCAGCAGCTCAGGACCGGGACAGGCCTACGAGCAGTACTTC.

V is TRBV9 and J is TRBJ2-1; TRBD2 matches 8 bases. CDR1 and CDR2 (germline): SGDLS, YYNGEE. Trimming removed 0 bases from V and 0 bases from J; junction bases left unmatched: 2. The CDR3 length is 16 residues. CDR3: CASSVDAGGSYNEQFF. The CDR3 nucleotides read TGTGCCAGCAGCGTAGATGCGGGGGGCTCCTACAATGAGCAGTTCTTC.

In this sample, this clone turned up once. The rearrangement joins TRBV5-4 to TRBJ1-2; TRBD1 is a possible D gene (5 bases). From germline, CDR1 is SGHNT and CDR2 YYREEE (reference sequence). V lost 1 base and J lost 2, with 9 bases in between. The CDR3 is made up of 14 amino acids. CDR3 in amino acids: CASSLTGQNYGYTF. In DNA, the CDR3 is TGTGCCAGCAGCTTGACAGGCCAAAACTATGGCTACACCTTC.

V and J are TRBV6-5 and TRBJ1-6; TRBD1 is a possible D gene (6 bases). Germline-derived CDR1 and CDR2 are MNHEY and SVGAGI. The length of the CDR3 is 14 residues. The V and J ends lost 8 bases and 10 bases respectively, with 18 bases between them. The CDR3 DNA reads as TGTGCCAGCCGGACCTCAAGGGGGTTCTCACCCCTCCACTTT. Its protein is CASRTSRGFSPLHF.

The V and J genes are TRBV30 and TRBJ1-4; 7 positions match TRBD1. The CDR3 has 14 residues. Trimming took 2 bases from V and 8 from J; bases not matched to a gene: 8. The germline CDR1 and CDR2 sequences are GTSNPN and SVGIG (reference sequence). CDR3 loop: CAWSREPGGEKLFF. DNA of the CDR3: TGTGCCTGGAGTCGGGAGCCAGGGGGGGAAAAACTGTTTTTT.

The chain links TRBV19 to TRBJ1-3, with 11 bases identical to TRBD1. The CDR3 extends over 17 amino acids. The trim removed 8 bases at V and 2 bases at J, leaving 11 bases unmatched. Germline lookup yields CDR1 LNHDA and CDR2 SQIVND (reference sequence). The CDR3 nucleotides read TGTGCCAGTTCCCGATCCCTGGGACAGGGGGCTGGAAACACCATATATTTT. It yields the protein CASSRSLGQGAGNTIYF. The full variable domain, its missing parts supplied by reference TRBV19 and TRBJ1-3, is DGGITQSPKYLFRKEGQNVTLSCEQNLNHDAMYWYRQDPGQGLRLIYYSQIVNDFQKGDIAEGYSVSREKKESFPLTVTSAQKNPTAFYLCASSRSLGQGAGNTIYFGEGSWLTVV.

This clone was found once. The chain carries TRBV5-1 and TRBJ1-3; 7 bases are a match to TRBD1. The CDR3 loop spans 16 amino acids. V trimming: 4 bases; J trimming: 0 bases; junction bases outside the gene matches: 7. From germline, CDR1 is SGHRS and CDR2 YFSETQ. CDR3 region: CASSLDRAPSGNTIYF. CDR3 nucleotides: TGCGCCAGCAGCCTCGACAGGGCCCCCTCTGGAAACACCATATATTTT. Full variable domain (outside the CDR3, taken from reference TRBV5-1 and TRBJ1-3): KAGVTQTPRYLIKTRGQQVTLSCSPISGHRSVSWYQQTPGQGLQFLFEYFSETQRNKGNFPGRFSGRQFSNSRSEMNVSTLELGDSALYLCASSLDRAPSGNTIYFGEGSWLTVV.

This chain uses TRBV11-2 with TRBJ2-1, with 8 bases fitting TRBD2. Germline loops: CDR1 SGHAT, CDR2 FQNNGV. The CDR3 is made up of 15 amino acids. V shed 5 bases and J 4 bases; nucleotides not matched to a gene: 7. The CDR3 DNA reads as TGTGCCAGCAGCCAAACGGGGGGGCATTACAATGAGCAGTTCTTC. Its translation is CASSQTGGHYNEQFF.